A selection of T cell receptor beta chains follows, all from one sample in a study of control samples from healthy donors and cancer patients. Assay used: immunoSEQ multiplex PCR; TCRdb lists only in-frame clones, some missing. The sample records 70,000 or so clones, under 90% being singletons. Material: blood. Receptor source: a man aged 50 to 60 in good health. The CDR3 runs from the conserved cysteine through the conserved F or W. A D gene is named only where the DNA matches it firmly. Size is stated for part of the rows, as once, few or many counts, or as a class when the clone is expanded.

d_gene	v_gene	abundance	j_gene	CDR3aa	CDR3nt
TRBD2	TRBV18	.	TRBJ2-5	CASSPRLAGGQETQYF	TGTGCCAGCTCACCCCGACTAGCGGGGGGCCAAGAGACCCAGTACTTC
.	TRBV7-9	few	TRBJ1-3	CASSTTDSGNTIYF	TGTGCCAGCAGCACGACAGACTCTGGAAACACCATATATTTT
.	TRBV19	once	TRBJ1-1	CASSILGLGGAARSTEAFF	TGTGCCAGTAGTATTTTGGGCCTCGGGGGGGCGGCGCGGAGCACTGAAGCTTTCTTT
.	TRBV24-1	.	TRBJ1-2	CATDGPYGYTF	TGTGCCACCGACGGCCCTTATGGCTACACCTTC
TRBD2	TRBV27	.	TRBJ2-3	CASSLNGPSGRTTDTQYF	TGTGCCAGCAGTTTAAATGGGCCTAGCGGGAGGACCACAGATACGCAGTATTTT
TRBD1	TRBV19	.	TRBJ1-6	CASDEGQDNSPLHF	TGTGCCAGCGACGAGGGACAGGATAATTCACCCCTCCACTTT
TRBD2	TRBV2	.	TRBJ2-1	CASGRLAGGGEQFF	TGTGCCAGCGGTCGACTAGCGGGGGGCGGCGAGCAGTTCTTC
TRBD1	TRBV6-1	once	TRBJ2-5	CASSEGTRGLEETQYF	TGTGCCAGCAGTGAAGGAACTAGGGGGCTGGAGGAGACCCAGTACTTC
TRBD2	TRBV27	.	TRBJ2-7	CASSFRDYVSYEQYF	TGTGCCAGCAGTTTCCGGGACTACGTATCCTACGAGCAGTACTTC
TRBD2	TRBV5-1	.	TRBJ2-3	CASSLDLSGATSTDTQYF	TGCGCCAGCAGCTTGGATCTAAGCGGGGCGACGAGCACAGATACGCAGTATTTT
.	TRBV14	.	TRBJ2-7	CASSPYTGEAHEQYF	TGTGCCAGCAGCCCCTACACAGGAGAGGCCCACGAGCAGTACTTC
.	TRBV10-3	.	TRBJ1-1	CAISESWGSTEAFF	TGTGCCATCAGTGAGTCCTGGGGTAGCACTGAAGCTTTCTTT
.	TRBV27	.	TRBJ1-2	CASSLSGLGYTF	TGTGCCAGCAGTTTATCCGGGCTTGGCTACACCTTC
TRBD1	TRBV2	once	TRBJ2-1	CASSEDRGRNGEQFF	TGTGCCAGCAGTGAAGACAGGGGGCGAAATGGGGAGCAGTTCTTC
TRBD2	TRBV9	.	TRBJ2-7	CASSGAGGVGYEQYF	TGTGCCAGCAGCGGAGCGGGAGGTGTCGGCTACGAGCAGTACTTC
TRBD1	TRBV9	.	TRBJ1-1	CASSQTGGANTEAFF	TGTGCCAGCAGTCAGACAGGGGGCGCGAACACTGAAGCTTTCTTT
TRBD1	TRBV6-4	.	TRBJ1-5	CASSPTGASNQPQHF	TGTGCCAGCAGTCCGACAGGGGCTAGCAATCAGCCCCAGCATTTT
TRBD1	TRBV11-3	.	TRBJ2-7	CASSLGSTGGEQYF	TGTGCCAGCAGCTTGGGATCGACAGGGGGCGAGCAGTACTTC
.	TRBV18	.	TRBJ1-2	CASSPDQGYGYTF	TGTGCCAGCTCACCGGATCAGGGGTATGGCTACACCTTC
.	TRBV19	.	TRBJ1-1	CASSIPGVNTEAFF	TGTGCCAGTAGTATTCCGGGGGTGAACACTGAAGCTTTCTTT
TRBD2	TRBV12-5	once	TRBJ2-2	CASGFRVTSGRGTGELFF	TGTGCTAGTGGTTTCAGGGTGACTAGCGGGAGGGGAACCGGGGAGCTGTTTTTT
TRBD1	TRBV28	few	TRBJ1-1	CASSLNRGQGGTEAFF	TGTGCCAGCAGTTTAAACAGGGGACAGGGTGGGACTGAAGCTTTCTTT
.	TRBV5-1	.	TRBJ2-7	CASSLAQANYEQYF	TGCGCCAGCAGCTTGGCACAGGCGAATTACGAGCAGTACTTC
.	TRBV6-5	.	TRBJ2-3	CASSYSGTTDTQYF	TGTGCCAGCAGTTACTCCGGAACCACAGATACGCAGTATTTT
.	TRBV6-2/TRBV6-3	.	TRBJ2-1	CASSSLLVGTYNEQFF	TGTGCCAGCAGTTCCCTACTAGTAGGCACCTACAATGAGCAGTTCTTC
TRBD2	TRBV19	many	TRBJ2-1	CASSIGTSGANEQFF	TGTGCCAGTAGTATAGGGACTAGCGGGGCCAATGAGCAGTTCTTC
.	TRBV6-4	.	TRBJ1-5	CASTNQPQHF	TGTGCCAGCACTAATCAGCCCCAGCATTTT
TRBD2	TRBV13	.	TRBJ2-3	CASSGEGLSTSTDTQYF	TGTGCCAGCAGCGGGGAGGGTCTTTCTACTAGCACAGATACGCAGTATTTT
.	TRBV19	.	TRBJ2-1	CASTPAASIWGYNEQFF	TGTGCCAGTACTCCCGCGGCGAGCATATGGGGATACAATGAGCAGTTCTTC
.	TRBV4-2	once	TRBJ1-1	CASSQARNTEAFF	TGTGCCAGCAGCCAAGCTCGGAACACTGAAGCTTTCTTT
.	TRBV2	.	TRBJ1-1	CASREGTPNTEAFF	TGTGCCAGCAGGGAGGGGACACCGAACACTGAAGCTTTCTTT
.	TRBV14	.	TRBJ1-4	CASSQAGLAGEKLFF	TGTGCCAGCAGCCAAGCGGGACTCGCGGGTGAAAAACTGTTTTTT
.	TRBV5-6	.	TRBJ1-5	CASSALGSSNQPQHF	TGTGCCAGCAGCGCCCTTGGCAGCAGCAATCAGCCCCAGCATTTT
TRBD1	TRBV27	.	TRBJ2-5	CASSPSTGGAESQYF	TGTGCCAGCAGCCCTTCGACAGGGGGCGCGGAGTCCCAGTACTTC
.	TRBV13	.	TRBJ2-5	CASSPRDHQETQYF	TGTGCCAGCAGCCCTAGAGACCACCAAGAGACCCAGTACTTC
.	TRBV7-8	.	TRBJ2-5	CASNFSGGSISETQYF	TGTGCCAGCAACTTTAGTGGAGGGTCGATATCAGAGACCCAGTACTTC
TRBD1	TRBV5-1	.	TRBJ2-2	CASSGDRGRDGELFF	TGCGCCAGCAGCGGAGACAGGGGGCGCGACGGGGAGCTGTTTTTT
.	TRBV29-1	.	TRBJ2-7	CSVELKNEGHSYEQYF	TGCAGCGTTGAATTAAAGAACGAGGGGCACTCCTACGAGCAGTACTTC
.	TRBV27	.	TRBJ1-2	CASSLVVGAGYTF	TGTGCCAGCAGTTTGGTGGTTGGGGCTGGCTACACCTTC
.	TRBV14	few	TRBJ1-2	CASRAQGIKDYGYTF	TGTGCCAGCAGGGCACAGGGTATAAAGGACTATGGCTACACCTTC
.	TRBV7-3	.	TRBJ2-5	CASSPGSLGRQETQYF	TGTGCCAGCAGTCCCGGGAGTTTGGGTAGGCAAGAGACCCAGTACTTC
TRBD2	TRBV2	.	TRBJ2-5	CASDASGTRETQYF	TGTGCCAGCGACGCTAGCGGGACGCGGGAGACCCAGTACTTC
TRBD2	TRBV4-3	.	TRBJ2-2	CASSQPPAGANTGELFF	TGCGCCAGCAGCCAACCCCCCGCGGGGGCGAACACCGGGGAGCTGTTTTTT
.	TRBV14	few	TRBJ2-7	CASSPATLSSYEQYF	TGTGCCAGCAGCCCCGCGACGCTGAGCTCCTACGAGCAGTACTTC
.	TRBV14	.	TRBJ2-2	CASSQDEVGLGELFF	TGTGCCAGCAGCCAAGACGAAGTAGGGCTCGGGGAGCTGTTTTTT
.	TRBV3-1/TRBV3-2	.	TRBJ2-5	CASSPDETQYF	TGTGCCAGCAGTCCCGACGAGACCCAGTACTTC
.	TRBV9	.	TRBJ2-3	CASSVLSQAADTQYF	TGTGCCAGCAGCGTACTGTCTCAAGCGGCAGATACGCAGTATTTT
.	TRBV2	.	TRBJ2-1	CASSEQGLNEQFF	TGTGCCAGCAGTGAACAGGGGCTAAATGAGCAGTTCTTC
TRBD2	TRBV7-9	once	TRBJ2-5	CASAGTSDTEHQETQYF	TGTGCCAGCGCCGGGACTAGCGACACAGAACACCAAGAGACCCAGTACTTC
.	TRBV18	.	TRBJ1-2	CASSPGGGTYGYTF	TGTGCCAGCTCACCGGGAGGGGGTACCTATGGCTACACCTTC
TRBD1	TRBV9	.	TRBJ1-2	CASSGGQGRNYGYTF	TGTGCCAGCAGCGGGGGACAGGGGAGAAACTATGGCTACACCTTC
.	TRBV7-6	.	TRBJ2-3	CASSLWRDTQYF	TGTGCCAGCAGCCTGTGGCGAGATACGCAGTATTTT
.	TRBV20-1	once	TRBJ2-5	CSASRDGQTQETQYF	TGCAGTGCTAGTAGGGACGGTCAGACCCAAGAGACCCAGTACTTC